The source of this T cell receptor beta chain is a study of T cell responses to AZD1222 COVID-19 vaccine. Regarding the study as a whole: Donors were mostly white British, more females; clonal diversity possibly underestimated.

For this clone: Its antigen is unknown.

The CDR3 contains 15 residues. In germline, CDR1 is SGHTA, CDR2 FQGTGA. V was pared by 5 bases and J by 4 bases, with 10 bases of the junction left unmatched. Only in-frame clones appear in the TCRdb table, and some are missing; sequencing was by immunoSEQ multiplex PCR. The sample includes fewer than 200,000 clones, about 92% of them seen just once. The sequence derives from an adult in good health. The gene calls are TRBV7-3 and TRBJ2-5, with TRBD1 matching 7 bases. The sequences come from peripheral blood, collected on day 0 of AZD1222 vaccination. The chain's CDR3 is CASSPTGAGGETQYF. DNA for the CDR3: TGTGCCAGCAGCCCTACAGGGGCAGGCGGAGAGACCCAGTACTTC.